The 8 T cell receptor beta chains below all came from one sample that was sequenced in a study of T cell changes during pregnancy in multiple sclerosis. The table came from immunoSEQ multiplex PCR; TCRdb's copy has only in-frame clones and leaves some out. The table has about 110,000 clones, 85% to 95% seen once. Sequencing used peripheral blood, obtained after pregnancy. These TCRs come from a female donor with multiple sclerosis, enrolled in a pregnancy study.

The J gene is TRBJ2-1, the V gene TRBV4-2, with TRBD2 identical over 10 bases. Germline CDR1 is LGHNA and CDR2 is YNFKEQ. Trimming cost V 0 bases and J 4 bases; bases outside gene matches: 9. The CDR3 length is 18 residues. CDR3 region: CASSQEELAGVGYNEQFF. The CDR3 DNA sequence: TGTGCCAGCAGCCAAGAAGAGCTAGCGGGGGTGGGATACAATGAGCAGTTCTTC.

This clone occurred once. This chain joins TRBV15 and TRBJ1-2; no clear D. V was shortened by 1 base and J by 4 bases, with 13 bases between the two germline ends. CDR1 is LNHNV, CDR2 YYDKDF, per germline (reference sequence). The CDR3 has 15 residues. The CDR3 loop is CATSRAPEIAYGYTF. The CDR3 DNA is TGTGCCACCAGCAGAGCTCCCGAGATTGCCTATGGCTACACCTTC.

The gene calls are TRBV10-1 and TRBJ2-3; 12 bases are a match to TRBD2. Germline values: CDR1 WNHNN, CDR2 SYGVQD (reference sequence). The CDR3 runs to 15 residues. Germline trimming cut 2 bases from V and 6 bases from J; bases unmatched to any gene: 3. The CDR3 region has the DNA TGCGCCAGCAGTGAGGACACTAGCGGGAGGGATACGCAGTATTTT. Residues: CASSEDTSGRDTQYF.

This rearrangement joins TRBV5-4 to TRBJ1-4; D may be TRBD1 (5 bases). V was cut by 0 bases and J by 8 bases, with 14 bases left in between. Germline CDR1 and CDR2: SGHNT and YYREEE (reference sequence). CDR3 length: 15 residues. CDR3 DNA sequence: TGTGCCAGCAGCTTGGAGGCAGGGTCAAACGAAAAACTGTTTTTT. Amino acids: CASSLEAGSNEKLFF.

The rearrangement uses TRBV6-1 and TRBJ2-3, with TRBD2 identical over 10 bases. The V gene's germline CDR1 is MNHNS and CDR2 SASEGT. V shed 6 bases, J shed 4 bases, and the junction held 7 bases outside the gene matches. The CDR3 is 15 residues long. The CDR3, as DNA: TGTGCCAGCAGCTCTGGTAGCGGGAGGCCAGATACGCAGTATTTT. Translating gives CASSSGSGRPDTQYF.

Note on this clone: Other nucleotide sequences in the sample specify the same CDR3. The genes are TRBV7-3 and TRBJ2-5; 7 bases are a match to TRBD1. Germline V lookup: CDR1 SGHTA, CDR2 FQGTGA. J gave up 1 base and V 3 bases, and 2 bases lay outside the gene matches. This CDR3 contains 14 residues. The CDR3 DNA is TGTGCCAGCAGCTTGACAGGGTCCCAAGAGACCCAGTACTTC. Translating it yields CASSLTGSQETQYF.

This rearrangement joins TRBV7-9 to TRBJ1-2, with D maybe TRBD1 (6 bases). Trimming took 3 bases from V and 8 from J, leaving 22 bases between them. This CDR3 contains 16 residues. CDR1 SEHNR and CDR2 FQNEAQ come from the germline V gene (reference sequence). The CDR3 region is CASSFGLVGGAQGYTF. CDR3 sequence (DNA): TGTGCCAGCAGCTTTGGATTGGTCGGGGGGGCTCAAGGCTACACCTTC.

This clone was found once. The V and J genes are TRBV2 and TRBJ1-4, with a weak D call TRBD1 (6 bases). CDR1 and CDR2 (germline): SNHLY, FYNNEI. The CDR3 is made up of 15 amino acids. V was shortened by 5 bases and J by 5 bases, with 15 bases between the two germline ends. CDR3 coding DNA: TGTGCCAGCAGTAGGACAGCAGCTTTGAATGAAAAACTGTTTTTT. Its translation is CASSRTAALNEKLFF.